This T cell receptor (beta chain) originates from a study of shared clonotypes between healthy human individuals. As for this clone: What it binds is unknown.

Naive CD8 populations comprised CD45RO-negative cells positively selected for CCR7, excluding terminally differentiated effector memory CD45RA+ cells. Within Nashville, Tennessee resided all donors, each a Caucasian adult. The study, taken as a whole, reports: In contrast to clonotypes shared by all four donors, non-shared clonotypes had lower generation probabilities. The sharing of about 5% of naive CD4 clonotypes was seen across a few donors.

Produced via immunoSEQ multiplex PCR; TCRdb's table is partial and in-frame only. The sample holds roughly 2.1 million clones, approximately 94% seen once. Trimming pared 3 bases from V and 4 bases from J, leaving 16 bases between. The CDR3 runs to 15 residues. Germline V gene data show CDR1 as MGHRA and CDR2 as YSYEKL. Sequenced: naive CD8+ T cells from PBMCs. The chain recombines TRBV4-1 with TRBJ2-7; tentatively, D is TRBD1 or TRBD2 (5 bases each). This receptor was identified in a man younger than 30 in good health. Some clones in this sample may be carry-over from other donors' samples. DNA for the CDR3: TGCGCCAGCAGCCAGGAACCGGGACGGACTTACGAGCAGTACTTC. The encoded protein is CASSQEPGRTYEQYF.